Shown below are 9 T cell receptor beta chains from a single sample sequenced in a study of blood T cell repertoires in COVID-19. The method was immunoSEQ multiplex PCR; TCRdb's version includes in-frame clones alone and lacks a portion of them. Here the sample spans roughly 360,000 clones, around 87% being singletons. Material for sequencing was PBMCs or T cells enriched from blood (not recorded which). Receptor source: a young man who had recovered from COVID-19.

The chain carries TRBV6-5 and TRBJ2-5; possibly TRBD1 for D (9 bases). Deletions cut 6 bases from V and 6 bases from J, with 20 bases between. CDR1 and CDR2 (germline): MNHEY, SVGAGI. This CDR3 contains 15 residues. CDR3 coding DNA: TGTGCCAGCAGCCGAACAGGGGGCGGGGGGCAGACCCAGTACTTC. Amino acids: CASSRTGGGGQTQYF.

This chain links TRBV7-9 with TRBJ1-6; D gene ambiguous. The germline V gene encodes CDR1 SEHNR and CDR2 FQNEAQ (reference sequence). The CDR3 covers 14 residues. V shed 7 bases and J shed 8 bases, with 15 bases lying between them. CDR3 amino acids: CASNSEAADSPLHF. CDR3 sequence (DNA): TGTGCCAGCAACTCGGAGGCTGCGGATTCACCCCTCCACTTT.

The CDR3 loop reads CACSKGFSNEKLFF. The CDR3 DNA reads TGTGCCTGCTCAAAGGGGTTTAGTAATGAAAAACTGTTTTTT. This chain uses TRBV30 with TRBJ1-4, with D perhaps matching TRBD1 (5 bases). The CDR3 has 14 amino acids. V was pared by 6 bases and J by 4 bases, with 15 bases between. From germline, CDR1 is GTSNPN and CDR2 SVGIG (reference sequence). Full variable domain (missing parts from reference TRBV30 and TRBJ1-4): SQTIHQWPATLVQPVGSPLSLECTVEGTSNPNLYWYRQAAGRGLQLLFYSVGIGQISSEVPQNLSASRPQDRQFILSSKKLLLSDSGFYLCACSKGFSNEKLFFGSGTQLSVL.

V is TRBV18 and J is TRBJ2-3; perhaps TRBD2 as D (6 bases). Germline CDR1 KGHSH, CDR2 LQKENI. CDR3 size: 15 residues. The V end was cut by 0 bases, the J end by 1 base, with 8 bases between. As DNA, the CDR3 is TGTGCCAGCTCACCACCGGCTAGCGGCACAGATACGCAGTATTTT. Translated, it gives CASSPPASGTDTQYF.

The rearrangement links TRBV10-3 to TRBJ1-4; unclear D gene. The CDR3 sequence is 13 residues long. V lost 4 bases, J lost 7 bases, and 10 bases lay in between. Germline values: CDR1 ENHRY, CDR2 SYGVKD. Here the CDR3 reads CAISGEGSEKLFF. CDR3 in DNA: TGTGCCATCAGTGGGGAAGGGAGTGAAAAACTGTTTTTT.

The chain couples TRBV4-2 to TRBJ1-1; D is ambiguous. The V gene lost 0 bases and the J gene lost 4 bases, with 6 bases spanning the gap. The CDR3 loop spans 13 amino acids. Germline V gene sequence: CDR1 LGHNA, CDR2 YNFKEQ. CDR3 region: CASSQDPLTEAFF. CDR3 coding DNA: TGTGCCAGCAGCCAAGACCCCCTCACTGAAGCTTTCTTT.

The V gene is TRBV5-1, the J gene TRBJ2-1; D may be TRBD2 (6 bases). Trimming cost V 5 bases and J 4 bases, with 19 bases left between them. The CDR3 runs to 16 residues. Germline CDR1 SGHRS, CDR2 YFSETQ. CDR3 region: CASSPGGGGPYNEQFF. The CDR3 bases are TGCGCCAGCAGTCCCGGGGGAGGAGGGCCGTACAATGAGCAGTTCTTC.

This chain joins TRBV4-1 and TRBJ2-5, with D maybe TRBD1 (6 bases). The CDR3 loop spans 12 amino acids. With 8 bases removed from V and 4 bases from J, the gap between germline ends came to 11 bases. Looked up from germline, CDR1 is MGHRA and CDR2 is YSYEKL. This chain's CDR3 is CASGTNGETQYF. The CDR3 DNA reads TGCGCCAGCGGGACAAACGGAGAGACCCAGTACTTC.

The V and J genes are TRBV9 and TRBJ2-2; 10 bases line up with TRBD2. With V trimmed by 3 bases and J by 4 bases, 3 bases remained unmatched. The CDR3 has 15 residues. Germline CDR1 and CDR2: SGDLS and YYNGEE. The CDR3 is CASSASGGGTGELFF. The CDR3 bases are TGTGCCAGCAGCGCCAGCGGGGGGGGCACCGGGGAGCTGTTTTTT.